Below, 6 T cell receptor beta chains from the same sample are listed, as sequenced in a study of cytomegalovirus exposure and HLA in healthy donors. A multiplex PCR was run with 60 Vbeta primers and 13 Jbeta primers. The assay was immunoSEQ multiplex PCR, and TCRdb's table has in-frame clones only and misses some. Altogether over 95,000 clones are present, over 65% being singletons, with the ten largest covering about 4.2%. The sample comprised PBMCs. The origin of the receptors is a woman aged 40-49 years in good health and CMV-seropositive.

The sample holds a few counts of this clone. The chain couples TRBV7-9 to TRBJ2-3; unclear D gene. Germline CDR1 SEHNR, CDR2 FQNEAQ (reference sequence). The CDR3 contains 14 residues. Deletions cut 6 bases from V and 0 bases from J, with 10 bases between. CDR3 loop: CASSPGASTDTQYF. The DNA for the CDR3 is TGTGCCAGCAGTCCCGGTGCTAGCACAGATACGCAGTATTTT. Combining the CDR3 with reference TRBV7-9 and TRBJ2-3 gives the whole variable domain DTGVSQNPRHKITKRGQNVTFRCDPISEHNRLYWYRQTLGQGPEFLTYFQNEAQLEKSRLLSDRFSAERPKGSFSTLEIQRTEQGDSAMYLCASSPGASTDTQYFGPGTRLTVL.

This clone was seen only a few times. CDR3 loop: CSARTVHEQFF. The CDR3 coding sequence is TGCAGTGCTAGGACAGTCCATGAGCAGTTCTTC. The chain combines TRBV20-1 with TRBJ2-1, with TRBD1 as a possible D gene (5 bases). Germline values: CDR1 DFQATT, CDR2 SNEGSKA (reference sequence). This CDR3 contains 11 residues. V was trimmed by 3 bases and J by 8 bases, leaving 8 bases between them.

J is TRBJ2-5 and V is TRBV6-6, with TRBD1 matching 7 bases. V was clipped by 6 bases and J by 7 bases; unmatched bases: 11. CDR1 and CDR2 (germline): MNHNY, SVGAGI (reference sequence). There are 14 residues in the CDR3. The CDR3 nucleotides are TGTGCCAGCAGCACATCCGGGACAGACGGGACCCAGTACTTC. Its translation: CASSTSGTDGTQYF.

V is TRBV9 and J is TRBJ2-1; D uncertain. Germline V lookup: CDR1 SGDLS, CDR2 YYNGEE. The CDR3 contains 14 residues. V was cut by 4 bases and J by 0 bases, with 8 bases left in between. CDR3 amino acids: CASSPYSSYNEQFF. The CDR3 nucleotides are TGTGCCAGCAGCCCGTATAGCTCCTACAATGAGCAGTTCTTC.

The V gene is TRBV7-9, the J gene TRBJ1-5; the match to TRBD1 covers 11 bases. Germline V gives CDR1 SEHNR, CDR2 FQNEAQ (reference sequence). V lost 5 bases and J lost 2; bases outside the gene matches: 8. The length of the CDR3 is 17 residues. Here the CDR3 reads CASSPEGTGGGNQPQHF. CDR3 in DNA: TGTGCCAGCAGCCCGGAGGGGACAGGGGGAGGCAATCAGCCCCAGCATTTT. Together with reference TRBV7-9 and TRBJ1-5, the CDR3 gives the full variable domain: DTGVSQNPRHKITKRGQNVTFRCDPISEHNRLYWYRQTLGQGPEFLTYFQNEAQLEKSRLLSDRFSAERPKGSFSTLEIQRTEQGDSAMYLCASSPEGTGGGNQPQHFGDGTRLSIL.

For this clone: Different DNA sequences within this sample yield the same CDR3. This chain connects TRBV9 to TRBJ1-1, with D possibly matching TRBD1 (5 bases). Germline V gene data show CDR1 as SGDLS and CDR2 as YYNGEE. The CDR3 has 14 amino acids. Trimming took off 0 bases at V and 4 bases at J, with 10 bases between the two ends. The DNA of the CDR3 is TGTGCCAGCAGCGTAGAAGGGAGGGGCACTGAAGCTTTCTTT. As protein: CASSVEGRGTEAFF.